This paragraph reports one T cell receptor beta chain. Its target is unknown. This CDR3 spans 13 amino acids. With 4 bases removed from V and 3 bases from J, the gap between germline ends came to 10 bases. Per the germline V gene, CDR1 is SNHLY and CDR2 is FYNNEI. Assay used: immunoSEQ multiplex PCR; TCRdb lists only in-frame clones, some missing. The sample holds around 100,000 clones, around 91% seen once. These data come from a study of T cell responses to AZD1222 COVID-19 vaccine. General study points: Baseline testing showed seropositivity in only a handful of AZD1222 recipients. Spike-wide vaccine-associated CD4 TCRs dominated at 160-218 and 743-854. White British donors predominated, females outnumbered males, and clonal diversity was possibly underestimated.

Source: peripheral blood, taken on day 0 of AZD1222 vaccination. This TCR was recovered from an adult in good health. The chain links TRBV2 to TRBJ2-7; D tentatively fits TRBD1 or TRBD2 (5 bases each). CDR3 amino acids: CASSASGGYEQYF. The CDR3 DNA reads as TGTGCCAGCAGTGCTAGTGGGGGCTACGAGCAGTACTTC. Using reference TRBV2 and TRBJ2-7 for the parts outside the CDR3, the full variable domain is EPEVTQTPSHQVTQMGQEVILRCVPISNHLYFYWYRQILGQKVEFLVSFYNNEISEKSEIFDDQFSVERPDGSNFTLKIRSTKLEDSAMYFCASSASGGYEQYFGPGTRLTVT.